This record concerns one TCR beta chain sequence. Antigen specificity is unknown. The V gene end was trimmed by 3 bases and the J gene end by 8 bases; junction bases not matched to a gene: 8. This CDR3 contains 16 residues. Germline-derived CDR1 and CDR2 are LGHNA and YSLEER. This sample is drawn from a study of cytomegalovirus exposure and HLA in healthy donors. Using immunoSEQ multiplex PCR, the repertoire was profiled, and TCRdb retains in-frame clones only, with some absent. The table records approximately 65,000 clones, about 91% of them present only once. Whole-study findings and limits: CMV antigen specificity was confirmed in vitro for a few CMV-associated chains.

Sequencing was done on a sample of PBMCs. The gene calls are TRBV4-3 and TRBJ2-4; TRBD2 matches at 12 bases. This sequence was found in a man younger than 30 in good health and CMV-seronegative. The CDR3 protein is CASSQILAGGGDIQYF. CDR3 coding DNA: TGCGCCAGCAGCCAGATACTAGCGGGAGGAGGAGACATTCAGTACTTC.